This is a list of T cell receptor beta chains from one sample in a study of lymphopenia after photon versus proton radiotherapy. Produced via immunoSEQ multiplex PCR; TCRdb's table is partial and in-frame only. Among approximately 45,000 clones listed, less than 90% were seen once. This specimen consisted of peripheral blood, obtained from a patient treated with photon-based radiotherapy. The receptors here all came from a man aged 40-55 years with gastric cancer. Both conserved end residues are trimmed from each CDR3. The D gene is left open where the match is weak. Size tells how often a clone was seen (once, few, many) or the class of an expanded clone, and some rows leave it out.

v_gene | d_gene | abundance | CDR3aa
TRBV2 | NA | NA | ASSEGGQGTEAF
TRBV7-2 | TRBD1 | NA | ASSWTGEGYT
TRBV30 | TRBD1 | NA | AWTVEGQIYGYT
TRBV4-2 | NA | NA | ASSQDLSGFEQY
TRBV21-1 | NA | NA | ASSKPGSGNQPQH
TRBV10-1 | TRBD1 | NA | ASMTNRDRGGETQY
TRBV27 | NA | medium-sized | ASSLFGDQSADTQY
TRBV20-1 | NA | few | SASMQLEAF
TRBV19 | NA | NA | ASSMRERAVHINQPQH
TRBV29-1 | NA | NA | SVGATNYGYT
TRBV5-1 | TRBD1 | NA | ASSFRGADTEAF
TRBV6-5 | TRBD1 | NA | ASNPRQGGQPQH
TRBV4-1 | NA | NA | ASSQVGQGSGYT
TRBV7-2 | NA | NA | ASSPYAGRTYEQY
TRBV27 | TRBD1 | NA | ASSPDRDETEAF
TRBV25-1 | TRBD1 | NA | ASSEWDRLNTEAF
TRBV18 | NA | NA | ASSLTNGNTEAF
TRBV19 | TRBD1 | NA | ASSAGQGKFYEQY
TRBV30 | NA | NA | AWIPANTEAF
TRBV6-6 | NA | NA | ASSYELQTQY
TRBV5-1 | NA | NA | ASSLDRDGYT
TRBV6-6 | NA | once | ASSFTGSTGELF
TRBV18 | TRBD1 | NA | ASSGTGGGNTIY
TRBV13 | NA | once | ASSSGRGNQPQH
TRBV9 | NA | few | ASSVTLTSTDTQY
TRBV7-2 | NA | NA | ASSPTGIGAVGKLF
TRBV19 | NA | once | ASSLTHGTEAF
TRBV5-1 | TRBD1 | NA | ASSLGTGRRDTEAF
TRBV5-5 | NA | once | ASSLYGGETQY
TRBV6-1 | NA | NA | ASSASPVGQNEKLF
TRBV30 | NA | NA | AWSVGANYGYT
TRBV30 | TRBD2 | NA | AWSGLAGGSSYEQY
TRBV29-1 | NA | NA | SVAPPRDLLYNEQF
TRBV4-1 | TRBD2 | NA | ASSQVAGESSYEQY
TRBV19 | NA | once | ATGVRNTEAF
TRBV7-9 | NA | NA | ASSFSGEKLF
TRBV14 | NA | few | ASSPSGNTIY